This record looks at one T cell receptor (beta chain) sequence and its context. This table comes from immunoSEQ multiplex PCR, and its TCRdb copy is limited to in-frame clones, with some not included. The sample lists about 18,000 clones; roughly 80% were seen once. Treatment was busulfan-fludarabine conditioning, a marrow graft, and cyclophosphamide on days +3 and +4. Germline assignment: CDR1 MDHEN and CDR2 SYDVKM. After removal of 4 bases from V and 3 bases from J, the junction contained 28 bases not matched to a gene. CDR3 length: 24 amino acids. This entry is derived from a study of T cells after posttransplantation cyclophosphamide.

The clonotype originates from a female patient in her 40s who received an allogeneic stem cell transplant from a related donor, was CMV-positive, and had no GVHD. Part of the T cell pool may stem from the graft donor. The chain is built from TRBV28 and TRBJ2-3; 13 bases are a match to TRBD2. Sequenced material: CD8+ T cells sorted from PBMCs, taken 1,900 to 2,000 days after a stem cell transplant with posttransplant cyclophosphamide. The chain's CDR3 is CASSSTRTSGGLPRHALVTDTQYF. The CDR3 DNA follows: TGTGCCAGCAGTTCAACTCGGACTAGCGGGGGCCTACCGCGTCACGCACTGGTTACAGATACGCAGTATTTT.